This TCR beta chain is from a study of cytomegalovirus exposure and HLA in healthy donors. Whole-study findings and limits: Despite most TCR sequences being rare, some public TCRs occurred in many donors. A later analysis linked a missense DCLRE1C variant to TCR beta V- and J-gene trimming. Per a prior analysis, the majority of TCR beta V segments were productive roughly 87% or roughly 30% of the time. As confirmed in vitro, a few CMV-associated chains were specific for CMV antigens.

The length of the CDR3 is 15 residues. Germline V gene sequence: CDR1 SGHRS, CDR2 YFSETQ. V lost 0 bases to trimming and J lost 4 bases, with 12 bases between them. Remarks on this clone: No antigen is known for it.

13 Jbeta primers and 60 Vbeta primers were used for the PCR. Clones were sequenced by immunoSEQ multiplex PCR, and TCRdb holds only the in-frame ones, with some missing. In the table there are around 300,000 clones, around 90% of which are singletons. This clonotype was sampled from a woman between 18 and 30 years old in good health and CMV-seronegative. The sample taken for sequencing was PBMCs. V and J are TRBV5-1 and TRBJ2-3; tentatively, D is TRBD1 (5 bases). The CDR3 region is CASSLGAGKADTQYF. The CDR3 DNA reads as TGCGCCAGCAGCTTGGGGGCAGGGAAGGCAGATACGCAGTATTTT. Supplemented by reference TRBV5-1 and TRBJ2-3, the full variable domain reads KAGVTQTPRYLIKTRGQQVTLSCSPISGHRSVSWYQQTPGQGLQFLFEYFSETQRNKGNFPGRFSGRQFSNSRSEMNVSTLELGDSALYLCASSLGAGKADTQYFGPGTRLTVL.